This T cell receptor beta chain was sequenced in a study of early T cells in non-severe SARS-CoV-2 infection. Study-wide background: From unsorted whole blood, bulk RNA was sequenced, and the chains remained unpaired.

At least ten counts were recorded for this clonotype. What it recognizes is unknown. Points from the study as a whole: Reliance on VDJdb matching favored anti-spike CD8 responses; private and CD4 specificities were missed.

Germline CDR1 is SGHVS and CDR2 is FNYEAQ. The CDR3 spans 13 residues. Between the trimmed V and J ends, which lost 3 bases and 6 bases, there was a span of 12 bases. Each cDNA molecule carried a unique molecular identifier. Using its own MiXCR run on the 5' RACE reads, TCRdb lists one record per CDR3 protein. The table lists tens of thousands of distinct CDR3 sequences, roughly an eighth of them singletons. This chain links TRBV7-6 with TRBJ2-7; the D gene is possibly TRBD2 (5 bases). Material: whole blood. This TCR was recovered from an adult who was a healthcare worker with PCR-confirmed SARS-CoV-2 infection or an uninfected control (not recorded which). DNA of the CDR3: TGTGCCAGCAGCTTTGAAGGCGGGTGCGAGCAGTACTTC. Residues: CASSFEGGCEQYF.